A single T cell receptor beta chain is shown here with its context. The data were taken from a study of blood T cell repertoires in COVID-19. Study-wide background: Sites across the United States, Italy and Spain contributed samples from acute and convalescent COVID-19. In each case, the material was cDNA or gDNA derived from T cells, B-cell-depleted T cells, or PBMCs.

The germline V gene has CDR1 SGHTA and CDR2 FQGNSA. With 1 base clipped from V and 9 bases from J, the junction kept 12 bases outside the gene matches. The CDR3 contains 16 residues. Authors' data handling: Quantification of nucleated cells was approximated via reference gene primer amplification. This table comes from immunoSEQ multiplex PCR, and its TCRdb copy is limited to in-frame clones, with some not included. The V and J calls and clone size are taken from that table; D and trimming were inferred from the DNA. Altogether 100,000 to 150,000 clones are present, roughly nine tenths being singletons, with the ten largest covering 10% to 12%. Seattle's enrolled individuals joined amid active infection and were then monitored longitudinally.

Sequencing was done on a sample of peripheral blood. This sequence joins TRBV7-2 and TRBJ2-5, with 9 bases identical to TRBD2. This sequence was found in a woman in her seventies with COVID-19, enrolled during active disease. This CDR3 reads CASSLVGLASGMSQYF. The CDR3 DNA follows: TGTGCCAGCAGCTTAGTGGGACTAGCCTCAGGGATGTCCCAGTACTTC.